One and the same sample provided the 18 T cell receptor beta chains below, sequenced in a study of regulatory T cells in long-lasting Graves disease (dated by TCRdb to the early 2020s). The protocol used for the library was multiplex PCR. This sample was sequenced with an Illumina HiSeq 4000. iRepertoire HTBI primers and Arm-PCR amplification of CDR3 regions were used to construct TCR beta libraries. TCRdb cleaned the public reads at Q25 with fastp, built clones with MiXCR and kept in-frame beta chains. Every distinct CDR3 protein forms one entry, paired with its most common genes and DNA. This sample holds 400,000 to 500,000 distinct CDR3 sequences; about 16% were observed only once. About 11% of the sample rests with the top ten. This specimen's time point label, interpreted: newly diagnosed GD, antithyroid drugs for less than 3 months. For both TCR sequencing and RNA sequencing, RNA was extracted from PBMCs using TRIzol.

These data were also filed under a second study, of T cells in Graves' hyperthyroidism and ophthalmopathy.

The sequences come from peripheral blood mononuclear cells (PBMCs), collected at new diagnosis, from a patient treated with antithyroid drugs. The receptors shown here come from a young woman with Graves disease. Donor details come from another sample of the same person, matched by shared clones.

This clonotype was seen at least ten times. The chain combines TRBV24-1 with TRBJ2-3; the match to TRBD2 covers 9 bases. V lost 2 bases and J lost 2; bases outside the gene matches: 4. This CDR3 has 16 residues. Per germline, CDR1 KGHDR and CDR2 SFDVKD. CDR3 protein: CATSDWREGLTDTQYF. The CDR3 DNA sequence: TGTGCCACCAGTGATTGGCGGGAGGGCCTCACAGATACGCAGTATTTT.

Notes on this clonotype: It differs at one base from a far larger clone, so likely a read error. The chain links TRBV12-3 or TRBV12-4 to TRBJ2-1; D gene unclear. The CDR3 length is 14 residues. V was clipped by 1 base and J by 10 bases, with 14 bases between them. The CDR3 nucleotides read TGTGCCAGCAGTTTAGGAGGTGCTCCCTACGAGCAGTTCTTC. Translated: CASSLGGAPYEQFF.

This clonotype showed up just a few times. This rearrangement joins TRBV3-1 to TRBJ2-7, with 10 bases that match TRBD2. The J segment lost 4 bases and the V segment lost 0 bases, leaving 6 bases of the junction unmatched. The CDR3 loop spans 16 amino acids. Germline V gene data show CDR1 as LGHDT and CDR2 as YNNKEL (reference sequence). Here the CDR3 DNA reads TGTGCCAGCAGCCAAGAAAAGGCTAGCGGGAGTTACGAGCAGTACTTC. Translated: CASSQEKASGSYEQYF.

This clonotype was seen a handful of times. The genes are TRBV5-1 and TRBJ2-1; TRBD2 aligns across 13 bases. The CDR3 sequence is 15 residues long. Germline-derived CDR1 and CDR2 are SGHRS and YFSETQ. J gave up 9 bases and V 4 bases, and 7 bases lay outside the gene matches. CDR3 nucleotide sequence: TGCGCCAGCAGCCTAGGACTAGCGGGAGCCGGTGAGCAGTTCTTC. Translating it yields CASSLGLAGAGEQFF. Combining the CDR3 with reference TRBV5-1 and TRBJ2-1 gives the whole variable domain KAGVTQTPRYLIKTRGQQVTLSCSPISGHRSVSWYQQTPGQGLQFLFEYFSETQRNKGNFPGRFSGRQFSNSRSEMNVSTLELGDSALYLCASSLGLAGAGEQFFGPGTRLTVL.

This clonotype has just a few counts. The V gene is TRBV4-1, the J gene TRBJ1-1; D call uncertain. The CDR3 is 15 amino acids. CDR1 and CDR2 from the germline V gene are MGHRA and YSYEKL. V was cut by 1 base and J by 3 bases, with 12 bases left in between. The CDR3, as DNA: TGCGCCAGCAGCCAAGTATGGGGTGTGGACACTGAAGCTTTCTTT. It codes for CASSQVWGVDTEAFF.

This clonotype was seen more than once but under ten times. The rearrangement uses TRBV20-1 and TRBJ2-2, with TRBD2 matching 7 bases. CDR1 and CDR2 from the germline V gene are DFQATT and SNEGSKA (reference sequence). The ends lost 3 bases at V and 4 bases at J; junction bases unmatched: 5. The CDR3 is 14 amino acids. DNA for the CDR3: TGCAGTGCTAGGAAAGCGGGAAGCACCGGGGAGCTGTTTTTT. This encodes CSARKAGSTGELFF.

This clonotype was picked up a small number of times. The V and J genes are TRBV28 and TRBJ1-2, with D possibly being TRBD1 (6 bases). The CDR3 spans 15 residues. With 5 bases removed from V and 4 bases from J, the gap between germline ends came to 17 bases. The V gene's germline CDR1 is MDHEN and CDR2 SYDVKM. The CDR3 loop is CASSPRFDRRYGYTF. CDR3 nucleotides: TGTGCCAGCAGTCCGCGATTCGACAGGCGCTATGGCTACACCTTC.

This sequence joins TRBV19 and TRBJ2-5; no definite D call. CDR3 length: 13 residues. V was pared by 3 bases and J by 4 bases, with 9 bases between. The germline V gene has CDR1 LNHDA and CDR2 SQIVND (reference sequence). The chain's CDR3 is CASSIQRRETQYF. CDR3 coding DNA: TGTGCCAGTAGTATTCAGCGTAGAGAGACCCAGTACTTC.

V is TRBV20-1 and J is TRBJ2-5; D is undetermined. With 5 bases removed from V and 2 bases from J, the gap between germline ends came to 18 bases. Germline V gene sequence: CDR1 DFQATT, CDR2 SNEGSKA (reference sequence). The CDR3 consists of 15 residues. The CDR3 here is CSALTGRTIQETQYF. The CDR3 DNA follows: TGCAGTGCTTTGACCGGACGTACTATTCAAGAGACCCAGTACTTC.

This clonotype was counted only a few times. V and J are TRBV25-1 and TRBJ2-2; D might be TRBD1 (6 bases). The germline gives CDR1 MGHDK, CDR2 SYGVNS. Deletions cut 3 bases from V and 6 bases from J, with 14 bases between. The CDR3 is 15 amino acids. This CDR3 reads CASSDDRLIAGELFF. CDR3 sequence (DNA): TGTGCCAGCAGTGACGACAGGTTAATTGCCGGGGAGCTGTTTTTT.

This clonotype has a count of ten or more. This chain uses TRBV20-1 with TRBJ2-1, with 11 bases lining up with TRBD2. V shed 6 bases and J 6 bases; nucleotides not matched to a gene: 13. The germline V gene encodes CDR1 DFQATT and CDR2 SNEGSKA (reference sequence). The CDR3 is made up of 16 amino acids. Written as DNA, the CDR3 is TGCAGTGCGAATGAGGAACTAGCGGGAGATGTCAATGAGCAGTTCTTC. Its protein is CSANEELAGDVNEQFF.

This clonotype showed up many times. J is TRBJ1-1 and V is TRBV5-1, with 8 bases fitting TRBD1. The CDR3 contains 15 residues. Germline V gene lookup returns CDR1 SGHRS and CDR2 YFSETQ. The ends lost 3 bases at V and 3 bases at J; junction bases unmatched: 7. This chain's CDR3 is CASSSLQGAYTEAFF. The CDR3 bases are TGCGCCAGCAGCTCCCTCCAGGGGGCATACACTGAAGCTTTCTTT.

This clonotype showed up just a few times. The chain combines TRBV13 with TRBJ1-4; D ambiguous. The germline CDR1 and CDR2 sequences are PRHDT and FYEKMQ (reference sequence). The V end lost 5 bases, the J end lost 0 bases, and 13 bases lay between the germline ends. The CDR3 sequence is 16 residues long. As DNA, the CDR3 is TGTGCCAGCAGCACTTCGAGGGCAGCAACTAATGAAAAACTGTTTTTT. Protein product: CASSTSRAATNEKLFF.

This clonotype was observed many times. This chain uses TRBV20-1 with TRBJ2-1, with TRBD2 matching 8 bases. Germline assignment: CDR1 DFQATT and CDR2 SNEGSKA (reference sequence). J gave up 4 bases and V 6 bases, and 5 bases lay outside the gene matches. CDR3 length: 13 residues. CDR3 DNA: TGCAGTGCCTTAGCGGGGCCGTACAATGAGCAGTTCTTC. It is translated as CSALAGPYNEQFF.

The CDR3 spells CASRIYRGRGTEAFF. The DNA for the CDR3 is TGTGCCAGCAGAATATACAGGGGGCGCGGCACTGAAGCTTTCTTT. The chain employs TRBV2 and TRBJ1-1; 9 nucleotides match TRBD1. V was clipped by 6 bases and J by 4 bases; unmatched bases: 9. Germline CDR1 reads SNHLY; CDR2 reads FYNNEI. The CDR3 spans 15 residues.

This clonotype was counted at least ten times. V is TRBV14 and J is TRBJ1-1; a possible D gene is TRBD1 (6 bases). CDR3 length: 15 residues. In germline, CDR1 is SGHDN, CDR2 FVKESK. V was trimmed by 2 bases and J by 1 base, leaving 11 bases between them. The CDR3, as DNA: TGTGCCAGCAGCCAACCGGGGGCGCAGAACACTGAAGCTTTCTTT. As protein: CASSQPGAQNTEAFF.

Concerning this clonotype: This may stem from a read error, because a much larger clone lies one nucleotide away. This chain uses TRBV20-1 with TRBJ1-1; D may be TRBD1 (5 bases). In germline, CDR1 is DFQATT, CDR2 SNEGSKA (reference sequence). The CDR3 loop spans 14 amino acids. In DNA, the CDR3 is TGCAGTGCTAGAGATCCGGGGACCAACACTGGAGCTTTCTTT. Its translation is CSARDPGTNTGAFF.

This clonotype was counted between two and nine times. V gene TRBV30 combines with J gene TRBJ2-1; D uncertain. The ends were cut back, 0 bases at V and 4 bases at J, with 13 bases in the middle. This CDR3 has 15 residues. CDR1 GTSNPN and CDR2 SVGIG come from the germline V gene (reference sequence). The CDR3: CAWSVGLVNYNEQFF. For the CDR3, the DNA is TGTGCCTGGAGTGTAGGTTTAGTAAATTACAATGAGCAGTTCTTC.